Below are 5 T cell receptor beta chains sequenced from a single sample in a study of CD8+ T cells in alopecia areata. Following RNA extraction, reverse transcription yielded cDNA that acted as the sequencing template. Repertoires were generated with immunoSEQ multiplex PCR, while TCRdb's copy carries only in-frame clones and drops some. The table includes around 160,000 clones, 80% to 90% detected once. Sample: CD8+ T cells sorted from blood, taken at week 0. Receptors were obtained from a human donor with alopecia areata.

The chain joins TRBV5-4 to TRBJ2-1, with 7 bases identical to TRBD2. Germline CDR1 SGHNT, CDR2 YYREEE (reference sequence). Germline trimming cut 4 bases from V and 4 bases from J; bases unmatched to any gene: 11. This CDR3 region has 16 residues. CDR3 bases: TGTGCCAGCAGCACAGGCCCGGGGGGACGATACAATGAGCAGTTCTTC. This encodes CASSTGPGGRYNEQFF.

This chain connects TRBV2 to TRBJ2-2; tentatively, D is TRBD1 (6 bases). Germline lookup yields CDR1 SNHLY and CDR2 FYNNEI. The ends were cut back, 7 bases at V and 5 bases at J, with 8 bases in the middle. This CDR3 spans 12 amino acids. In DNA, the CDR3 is TGTGCCAGCATTACAGGGACCGGGGAGCTGTTTTTT. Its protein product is CASITGTGELFF.

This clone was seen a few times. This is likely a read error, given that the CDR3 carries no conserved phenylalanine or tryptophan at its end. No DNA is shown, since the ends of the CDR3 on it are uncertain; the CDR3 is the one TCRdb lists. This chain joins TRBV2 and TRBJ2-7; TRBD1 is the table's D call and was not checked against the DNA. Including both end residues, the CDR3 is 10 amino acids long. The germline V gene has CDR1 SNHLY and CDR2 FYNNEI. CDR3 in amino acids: CASSYGQGRI.

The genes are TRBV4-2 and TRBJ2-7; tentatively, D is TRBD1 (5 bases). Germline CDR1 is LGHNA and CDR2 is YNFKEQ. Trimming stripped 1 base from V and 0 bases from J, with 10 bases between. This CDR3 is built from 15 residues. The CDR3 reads CASSQGQTSSYEQYF. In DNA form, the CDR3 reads TGTGCCAGCAGCCAAGGACAGACGAGCTCCTACGAGCAGTACTTC.

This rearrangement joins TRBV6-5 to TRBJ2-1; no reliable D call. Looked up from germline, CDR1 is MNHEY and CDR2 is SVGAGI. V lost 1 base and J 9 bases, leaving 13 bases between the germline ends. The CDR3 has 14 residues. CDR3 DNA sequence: TGTGCCAGCAGTTACTTCGAAAGAAACGGTGAGCAGTTCTTC. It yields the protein CASSYFERNGEQFF.